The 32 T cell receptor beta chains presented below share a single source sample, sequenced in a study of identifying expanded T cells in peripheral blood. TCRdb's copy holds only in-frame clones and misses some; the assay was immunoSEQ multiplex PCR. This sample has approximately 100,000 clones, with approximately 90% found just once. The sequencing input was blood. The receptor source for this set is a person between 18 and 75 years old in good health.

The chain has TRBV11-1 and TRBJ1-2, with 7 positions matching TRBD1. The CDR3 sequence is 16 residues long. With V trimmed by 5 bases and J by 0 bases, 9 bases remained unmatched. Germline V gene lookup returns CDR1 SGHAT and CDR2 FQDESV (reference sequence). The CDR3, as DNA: TGTGCCAGCAGCAAACAGGGGTCAATATCTAACTATGGCTACACCTTC. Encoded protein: CASSKQGSISNYGYTF.

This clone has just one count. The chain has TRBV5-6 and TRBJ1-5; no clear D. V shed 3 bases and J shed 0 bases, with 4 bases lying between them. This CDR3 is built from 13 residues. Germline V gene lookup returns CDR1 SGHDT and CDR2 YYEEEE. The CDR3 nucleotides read TGTGCCAGCAGCTCAAGTAGCAATCAGCCCCAGCATTTT. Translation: CASSSSSNQPQHF.

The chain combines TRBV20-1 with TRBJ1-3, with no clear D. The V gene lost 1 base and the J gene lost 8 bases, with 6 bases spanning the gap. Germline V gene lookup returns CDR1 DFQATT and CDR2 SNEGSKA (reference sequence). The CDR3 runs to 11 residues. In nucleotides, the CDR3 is TGCAGTGCTAGAGCGGGTTACACCATATATTTT. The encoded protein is CSARAGYTIYF.

CDR3 region: CASSIEVLAAEQYF. The CDR3 DNA reads as TGCGCCAGCAGCATCGAAGTGCTAGCCGCCGAGCAGTACTTC. This chain uses TRBV5-1 with TRBJ2-7; D might be TRBD2 (5 bases). CDR3 size: 14 residues. Between the trimmed V and J ends, which lost 4 bases and 6 bases, there was a span of 17 bases. Germline V gene lookup returns CDR1 SGHRS and CDR2 YFSETQ.

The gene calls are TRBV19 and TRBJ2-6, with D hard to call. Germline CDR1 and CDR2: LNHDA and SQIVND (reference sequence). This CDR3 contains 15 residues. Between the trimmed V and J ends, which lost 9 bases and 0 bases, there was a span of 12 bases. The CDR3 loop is CASNYARSGANVLTF. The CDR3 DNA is TGTGCCAGCAACTACGCGCGCTCTGGGGCCAACGTCCTGACTTTC.

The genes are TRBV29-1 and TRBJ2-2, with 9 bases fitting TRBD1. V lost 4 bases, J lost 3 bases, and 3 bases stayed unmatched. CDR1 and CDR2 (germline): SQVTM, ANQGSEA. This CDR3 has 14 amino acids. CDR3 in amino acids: CSVGTGVDTGELFF. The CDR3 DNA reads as TGCAGCGTTGGGACAGGGGTTGACACCGGGGAGCTGTTTTTT.

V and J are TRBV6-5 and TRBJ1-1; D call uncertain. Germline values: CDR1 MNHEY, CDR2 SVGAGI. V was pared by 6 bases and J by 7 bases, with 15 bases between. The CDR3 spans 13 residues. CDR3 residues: CASSVGRRDEAFF. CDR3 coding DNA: TGTGCCAGCAGCGTCGGACGGCGAGATGAAGCTTTCTTT.

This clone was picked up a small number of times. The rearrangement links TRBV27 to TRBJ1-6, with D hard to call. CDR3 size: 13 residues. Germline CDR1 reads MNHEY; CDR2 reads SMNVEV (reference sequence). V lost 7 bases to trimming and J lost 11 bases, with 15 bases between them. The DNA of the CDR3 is TGTGCCAGCAAGTGGGGTGGAAGGACACCCCTCCACTTT. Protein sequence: CASKWGGRTPLHF.

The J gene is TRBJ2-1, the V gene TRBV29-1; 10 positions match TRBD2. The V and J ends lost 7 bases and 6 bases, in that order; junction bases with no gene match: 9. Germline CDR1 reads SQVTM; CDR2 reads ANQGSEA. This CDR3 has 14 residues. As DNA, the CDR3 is TGCAGCGGATGGAGCGGGGGGGCCGGCAATGAGCAGTTCTTC. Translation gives CSGWSGGAGNEQFF.

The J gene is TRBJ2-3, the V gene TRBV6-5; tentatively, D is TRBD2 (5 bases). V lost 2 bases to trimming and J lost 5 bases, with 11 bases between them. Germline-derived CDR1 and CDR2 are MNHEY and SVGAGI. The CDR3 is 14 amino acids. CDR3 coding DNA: TGTGCCAGCAGTTACACACCCCGGGGAGATACGCAGTATTTT. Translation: CASSYTPRGDTQYF.

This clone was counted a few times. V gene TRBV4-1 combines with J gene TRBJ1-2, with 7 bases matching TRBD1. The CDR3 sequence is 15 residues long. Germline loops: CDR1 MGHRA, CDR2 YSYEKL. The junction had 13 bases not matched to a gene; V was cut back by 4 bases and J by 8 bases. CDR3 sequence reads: CASSPRWDSGLGYTF. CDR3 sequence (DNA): TGCGCCAGCAGCCCCCGATGGGACAGCGGGCTGGGCTACACCTTC.

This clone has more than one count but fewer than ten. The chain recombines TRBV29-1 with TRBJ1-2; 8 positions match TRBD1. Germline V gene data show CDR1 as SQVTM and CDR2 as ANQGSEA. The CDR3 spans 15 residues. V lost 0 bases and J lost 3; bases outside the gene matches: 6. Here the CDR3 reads CSVEEADRVDYGYTF. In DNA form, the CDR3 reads TGCAGCGTTGAAGAAGCGGACAGGGTTGACTATGGCTACACCTTC.

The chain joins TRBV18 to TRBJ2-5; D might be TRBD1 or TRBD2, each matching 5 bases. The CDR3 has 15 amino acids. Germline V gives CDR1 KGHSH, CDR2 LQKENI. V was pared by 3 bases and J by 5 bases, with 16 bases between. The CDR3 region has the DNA TGTGCCAGCTCACCGGCGAGACGGGACCCGGAGACCCAGTACTTC. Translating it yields CASSPARRDPETQYF.

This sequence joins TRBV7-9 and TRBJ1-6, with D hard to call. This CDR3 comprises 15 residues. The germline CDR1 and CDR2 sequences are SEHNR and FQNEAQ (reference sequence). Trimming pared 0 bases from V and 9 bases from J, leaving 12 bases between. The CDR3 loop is CASSLAVAAGSPLHF. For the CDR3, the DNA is TGTGCCAGCAGCTTAGCGGTGGCAGCAGGTTCACCCCTCCACTTT. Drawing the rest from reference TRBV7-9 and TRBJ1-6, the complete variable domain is DTGVSQNPRHKITKRGQNVTFRCDPISEHNRLYWYRQTLGQGPEFLTYFQNEAQLEKSRLLSDRFSAERPKGSFSTLEIQRTEQGDSAMYLCASSLAVAAGSPLHFGNGTRLTVT.

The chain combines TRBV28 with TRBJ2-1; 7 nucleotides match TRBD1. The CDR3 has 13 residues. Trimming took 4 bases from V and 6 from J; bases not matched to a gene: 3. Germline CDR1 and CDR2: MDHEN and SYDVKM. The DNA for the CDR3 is TGTGCCAGCAGTTACGGGACAGTCAATGAGCAGTTCTTC. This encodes CASSYGTVNEQFF.

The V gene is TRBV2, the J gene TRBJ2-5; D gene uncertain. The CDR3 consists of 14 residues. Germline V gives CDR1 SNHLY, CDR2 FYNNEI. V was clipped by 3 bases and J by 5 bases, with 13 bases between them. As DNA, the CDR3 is TGTGCCAGCAGTGACGACCCCACGGCCGAGACCCAGTACTTC. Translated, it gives CASSDDPTAETQYF.

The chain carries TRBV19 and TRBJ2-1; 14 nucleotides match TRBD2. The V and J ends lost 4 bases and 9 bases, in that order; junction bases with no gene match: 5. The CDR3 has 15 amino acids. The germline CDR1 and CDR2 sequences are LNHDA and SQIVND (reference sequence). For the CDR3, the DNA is TGTGCCAGTAGTACGGGACTAGCGGGGGCGGGTGAGCAGTTCTTC. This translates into CASSTGLAGAGEQFF. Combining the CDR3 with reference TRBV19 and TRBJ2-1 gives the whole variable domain DGGITQSPKYLFRKEGQNVTLSCEQNLNHDAMYWYRQDPGQGLRLIYYSQIVNDFQKGDIAEGYSVSREKKESFPLTVTSAQKNPTAFYLCASSTGLAGAGEQFFGPGTRLTVL.

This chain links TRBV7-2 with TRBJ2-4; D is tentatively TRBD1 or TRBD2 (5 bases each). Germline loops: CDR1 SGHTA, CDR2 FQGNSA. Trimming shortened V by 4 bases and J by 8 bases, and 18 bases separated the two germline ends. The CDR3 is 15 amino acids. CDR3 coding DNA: TGTGCCAGCAGCTCCCTCGGGGCGGGCGTGCACATTCAGTACTTC. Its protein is CASSSLGAGVHIQYF.

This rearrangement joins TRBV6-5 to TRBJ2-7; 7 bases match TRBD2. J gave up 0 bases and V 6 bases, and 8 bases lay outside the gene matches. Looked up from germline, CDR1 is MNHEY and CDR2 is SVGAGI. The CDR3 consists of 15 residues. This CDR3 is CASRDSGFRSYEQYF. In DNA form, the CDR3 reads TGTGCCAGCAGAGATAGCGGGTTCCGCTCCTACGAGCAGTACTTC.

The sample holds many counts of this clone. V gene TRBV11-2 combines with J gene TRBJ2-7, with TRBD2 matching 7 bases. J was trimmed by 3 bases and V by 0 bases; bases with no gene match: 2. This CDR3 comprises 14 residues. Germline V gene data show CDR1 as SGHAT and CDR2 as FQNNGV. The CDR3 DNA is TGTGCCAGCAGCTTAGAAGTAGCGGGCTACGAGCAGTACTTC. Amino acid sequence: CASSLEVAGYEQYF.

CDR3 sequence: CASSLGPWTGSYNEQFF. The CDR3 region has the DNA TGTGCCAGCAGCTTGGGCCCCTGGACAGGTTCCTACAATGAGCAGTTCTTC. The rearrangement joins TRBV5-5 to TRBJ2-1, with TRBD1 identical over 7 bases. With 0 bases clipped from V and 1 base from J, the junction kept 7 bases outside the gene matches. Germline V gives CDR1 SGHKS, CDR2 YYEKEE (reference sequence). This CDR3 comprises 17 residues.

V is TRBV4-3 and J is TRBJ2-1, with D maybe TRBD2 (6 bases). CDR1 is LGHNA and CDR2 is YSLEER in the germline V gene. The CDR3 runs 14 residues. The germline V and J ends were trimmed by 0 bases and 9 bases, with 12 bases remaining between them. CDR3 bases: TGCGCCAGCAGCCAAGAAGGGGTAGCGGCTGAGCAGTTCTTC. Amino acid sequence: CASSQEGVAAEQFF.

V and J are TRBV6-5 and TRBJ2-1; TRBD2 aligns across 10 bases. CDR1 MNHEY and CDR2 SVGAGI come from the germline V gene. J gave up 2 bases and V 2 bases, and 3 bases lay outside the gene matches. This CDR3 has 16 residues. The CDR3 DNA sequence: TGTGCCAGCAGTTACCTCGGACTAGCGGCCTACAATGAGCAGTTCTTC. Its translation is CASSYLGLAAYNEQFF.

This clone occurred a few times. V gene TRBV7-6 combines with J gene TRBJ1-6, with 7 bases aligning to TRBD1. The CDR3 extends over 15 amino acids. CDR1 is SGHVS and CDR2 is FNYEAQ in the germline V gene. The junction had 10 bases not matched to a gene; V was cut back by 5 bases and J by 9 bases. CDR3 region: CASSIMGQGGSPLHF. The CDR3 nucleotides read TGTGCCAGCAGCATTATGGGGCAGGGGGGTTCACCCCTCCACTTT.

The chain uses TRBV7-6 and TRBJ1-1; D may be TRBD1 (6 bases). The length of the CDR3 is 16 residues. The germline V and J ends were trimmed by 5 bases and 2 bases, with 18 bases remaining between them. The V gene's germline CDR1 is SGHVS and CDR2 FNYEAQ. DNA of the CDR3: TGTGCCAGCAGCCGAGGGAGGGGGGCTGTTAACACTGAAGCTTTCTTT. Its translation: CASSRGRGAVNTEAFF.

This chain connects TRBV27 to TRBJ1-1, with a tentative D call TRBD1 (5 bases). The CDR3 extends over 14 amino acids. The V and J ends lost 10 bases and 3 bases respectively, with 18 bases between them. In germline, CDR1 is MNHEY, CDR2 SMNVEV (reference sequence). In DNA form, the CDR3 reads TGTGCCACTTTCCGGCGCAGGGAAGACACTGAAGCTTTCTTT. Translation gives CATFRRREDTEAFF.

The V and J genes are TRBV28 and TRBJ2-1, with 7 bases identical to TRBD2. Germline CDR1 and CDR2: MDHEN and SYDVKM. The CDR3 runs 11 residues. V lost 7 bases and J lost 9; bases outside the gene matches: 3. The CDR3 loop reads CASTWGGEQFF. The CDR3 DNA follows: TGTGCCAGCACCTGGGGGGGTGAGCAGTTCTTC.

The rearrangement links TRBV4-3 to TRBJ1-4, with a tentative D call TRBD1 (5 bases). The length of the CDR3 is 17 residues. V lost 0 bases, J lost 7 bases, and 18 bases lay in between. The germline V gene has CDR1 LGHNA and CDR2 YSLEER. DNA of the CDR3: TGCGCCAGCAGCCAAGAAACTTCGAGGGGCTTCGGTGAAAAACTGTTTTTT. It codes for CASSQETSRGFGEKLFF.

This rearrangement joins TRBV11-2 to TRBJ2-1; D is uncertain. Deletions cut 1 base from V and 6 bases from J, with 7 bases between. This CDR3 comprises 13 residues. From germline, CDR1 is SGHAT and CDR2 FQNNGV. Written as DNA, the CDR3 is TGTGCCAGCAGCTTAGGTAGCCGCAATGAGCAGTTCTTC. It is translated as CASSLGSRNEQFF.

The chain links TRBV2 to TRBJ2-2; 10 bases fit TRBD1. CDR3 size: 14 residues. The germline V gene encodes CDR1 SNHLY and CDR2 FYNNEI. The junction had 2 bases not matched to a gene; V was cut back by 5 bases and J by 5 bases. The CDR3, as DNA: TGTGCCAGCAGTTGGACAGGGGGAACCGGGGAGCTGTTTTTT. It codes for CASSWTGGTGELFF.

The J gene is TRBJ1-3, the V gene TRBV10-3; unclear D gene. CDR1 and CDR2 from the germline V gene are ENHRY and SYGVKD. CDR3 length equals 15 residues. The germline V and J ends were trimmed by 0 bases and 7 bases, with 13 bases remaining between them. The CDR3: CAISESGLSPNTIYF. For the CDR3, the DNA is TGTGCCATCAGTGAGTCCGGTCTGTCTCCGAACACCATATATTTT.

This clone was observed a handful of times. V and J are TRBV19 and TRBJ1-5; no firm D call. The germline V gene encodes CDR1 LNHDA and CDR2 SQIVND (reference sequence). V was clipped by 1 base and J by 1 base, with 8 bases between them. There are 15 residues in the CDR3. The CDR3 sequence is CASSIGVQSNQPQHF. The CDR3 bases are TGTGCCAGTAGTATAGGGGTGCAGAGCAATCAGCCCCAGCATTTT.